This TCR beta chain was sequenced in a study of Graves' ophthalmopathy and Graves' hyperthyroidism. Clinicians made diagnoses from clinical symptoms, serum thyroxine, TRAb, thyroid ultrasound and orbital computed tomography. RNA transcripts were the source from which TCR beta CDR3 regions were amplified. RT-PCR with HTBI primers came first, then second-round multiplex PCR. A single record per CDR3 protein comes from TCRdb applying MiXCR to the multiplex PCR reads. The sample holds approximately 700,000 distinct CDR3 sequences, around 40% seen once. After removal of 5 bases from V and 8 bases from J, the junction contained 5 bases not matched to a gene. CDR3 size: 12 residues. The germline gives CDR1 SEHNR, CDR2 FQNEAQ (reference sequence).

The sequence came from an adult man with Graves' ophthalmopathy. J is TRBJ1-2 and V is TRBV7-9; TRBD1 aligns across 7 bases. What was sequenced was peripheral blood. The CDR3 DNA is TGTGCCAGCAGCCCGACAGGGAAGGGCTACACCTTC. This encodes CASSPTGKGYTF.